These 8 T cell receptor beta chains were all obtained from the same sample, sequenced in a study of blood T cells in healthy people across ages. For the second PCR, which ran for about 7 to 11 cycles, a sample-barcoded 5' primer and a J-beta primer mix were used. TCRdb re-called the 5' RACE reads through MiXCR, storing one row per CDR3 protein. The sample includes fewer than 1,000,000 distinct CDR3 sequences, more than 35% of them seen just once. The sample consisted of blood. The receptors stem from an older man in good health.

This clonotype was seen a few times. The J gene is TRBJ2-2, the V gene TRBV28; 12 positions agree with TRBD2. After removal of 6 bases from V and 1 base from J, the junction contained 12 bases not matched to a gene. CDR1 and CDR2 (germline): MDHEN, SYDVKM. The CDR3 extends over 19 amino acids. CDR3 sequence (DNA): TGTGCCAGCAGCCCTCTAGCGGGAGGGCCGAGTCGGAACACCGGGGAGCTGTTTTTT. It specifies CASSPLAGGPSRNTGELFF.

V is TRBV20-1 and J is TRBJ2-7, with 8 bases lining up with TRBD1. Germline CDR1 DFQATT, CDR2 SNEGSKA (reference sequence). This CDR3 comprises 15 residues. With V trimmed by 4 bases and J by 3 bases, 11 bases remained unmatched. CDR3 coding DNA: TGCAGTGCTAATATGATTAGGACAGGGATCTACGAGCAGTACTTC. Translated, it gives CSANMIRTGIYEQYF.

Notes on this clonotype: This sequence may be a read error, since a much larger clone differs from it by one base. The chain uses TRBV7-2 and TRBJ2-1, with 8 bases aligning to TRBD2. Germline trimming cut 5 bases from V and 7 bases from J; bases unmatched to any gene: 10. In germline, CDR1 is SGHTA, CDR2 FQGNSA. The CDR3 contains 15 residues. The CDR3 loop is CASSPAGANRNEQFF. CDR3 bases: TGTGCCAGCAGCCCAGCGGGAGCCAACCGTAATGAGCAGTTCTTC.

This chain uses TRBV5-1 with TRBJ2-1; a possible D gene is TRBD2 (6 bases). The length of the CDR3 is 16 residues. The germline CDR1 and CDR2 sequences are SGHRS and YFSETQ. Trimming cost V 3 bases and J 2 bases, with 15 bases left between them. CDR3 sequence reads: CASSSEDGSPYNEQFF. The CDR3 DNA follows: TGCGCCAGCAGCTCGGAGGACGGGAGCCCCTACAATGAGCAGTTCTTC.

This chain joins TRBV4-2 and TRBJ1-6, with unresolved D. Germline loops: CDR1 LGHNA, CDR2 YNFKEQ. The germline V and J ends were trimmed by 0 bases and 6 bases, with 15 bases remaining between them. This CDR3 has 17 residues. CDR3 nucleotides: TGTGCCAGCAGCCAAGACGGTTCGGAGGTCCCTAATTCACCCCTCCACTTT. It codes for CASSQDGSEVPNSPLHF.

This clonotype has at least ten counts. The chain links TRBV5-1 to TRBJ2-7; D remains ambiguous. Germline CDR1 is SGHRS and CDR2 is YFSETQ. This CDR3 contains 14 residues. Between the trimmed V and J ends, which lost 4 bases and 4 bases, there was a span of 15 bases. The DNA for the CDR3 is TGCGCCAGCAGCCCGGAAGGACCGCGATACGAGCAGTACTTC. This sequence encodes CASSPEGPRYEQYF.

A note on this clonotype: The junction departs from germline at one end; a sequencing error may be responsible. The chain links TRBV11-1 to TRBJ2-3, with unresolved D. The V gene's germline CDR1 is SGHAT and CDR2 FQDESV (reference sequence). This CDR3 comprises 15 residues. CDR3 DNA sequence: TGTGCCAGCAGCTCGTGGACGCCAAGCACAGATACGCGGTATTTT. Translating gives CASSSWTPSTDTRYF.

The CDR3 DNA reads as TGTGCCAGCAGTGATCAAAAGCTACTAGCGGGAATCGAGCAGTACTTC. Its protein product is CASSDQKLLAGIEQYF. This chain links TRBV25-1 with TRBJ2-7; 10 positions match TRBD2. The germline V gene encodes CDR1 MGHDK and CDR2 SYGVNS. Trimming took 3 bases from V and 6 from J; bases not matched to a gene: 11. The CDR3 totals 16 residues.